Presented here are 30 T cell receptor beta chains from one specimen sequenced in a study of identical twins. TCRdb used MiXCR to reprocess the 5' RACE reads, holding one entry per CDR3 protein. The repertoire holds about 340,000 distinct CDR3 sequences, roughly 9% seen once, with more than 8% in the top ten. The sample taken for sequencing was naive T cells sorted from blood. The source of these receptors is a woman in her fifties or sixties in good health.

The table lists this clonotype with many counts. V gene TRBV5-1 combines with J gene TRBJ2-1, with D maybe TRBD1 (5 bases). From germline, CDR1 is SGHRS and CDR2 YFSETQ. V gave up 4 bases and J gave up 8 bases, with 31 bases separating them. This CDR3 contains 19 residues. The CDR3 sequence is CASSPAGQGILIHNDEQFF. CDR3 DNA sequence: TGCGCCAGCAGCCCCGCAGGGCAGGGAATTTTGATACACAATGATGAGCAGTTCTTC.

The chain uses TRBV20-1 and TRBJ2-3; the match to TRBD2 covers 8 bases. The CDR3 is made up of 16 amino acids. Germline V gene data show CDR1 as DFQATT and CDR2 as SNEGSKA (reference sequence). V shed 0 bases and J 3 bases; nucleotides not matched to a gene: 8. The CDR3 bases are TGCAGTGCTAGAGATTCTTGGGCTAGCGGGACAGATACGCAGTATTTT. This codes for CSARDSWASGTDTQYF.

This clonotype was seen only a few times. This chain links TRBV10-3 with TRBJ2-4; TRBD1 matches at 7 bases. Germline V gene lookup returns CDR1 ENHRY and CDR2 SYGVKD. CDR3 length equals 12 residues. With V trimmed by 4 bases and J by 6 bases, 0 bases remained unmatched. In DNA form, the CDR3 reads TGTGCCATCAGTGCAGGGGGAAACATTCAGTACTTC. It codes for CAISAGGNIQYF.

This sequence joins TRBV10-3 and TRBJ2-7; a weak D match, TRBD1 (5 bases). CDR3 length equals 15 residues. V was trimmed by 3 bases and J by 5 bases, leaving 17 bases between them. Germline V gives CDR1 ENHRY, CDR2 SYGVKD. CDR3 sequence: CAISDFAGPSDEQYF. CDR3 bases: TGTGCCATCAGTGATTTTGCAGGGCCTTCCGACGAGCAGTACTTC.

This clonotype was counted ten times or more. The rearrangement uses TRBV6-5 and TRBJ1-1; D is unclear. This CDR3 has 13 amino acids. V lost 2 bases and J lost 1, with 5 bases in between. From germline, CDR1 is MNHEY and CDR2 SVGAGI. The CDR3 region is CASSYPGNTEAFF. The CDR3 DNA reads TGTGCCAGCAGTTACCCAGGGAACACTGAAGCTTTCTTT.

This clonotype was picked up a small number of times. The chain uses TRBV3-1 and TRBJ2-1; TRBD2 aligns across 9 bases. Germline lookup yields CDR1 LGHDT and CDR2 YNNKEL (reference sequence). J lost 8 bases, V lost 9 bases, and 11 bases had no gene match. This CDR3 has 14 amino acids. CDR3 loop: CASTLASGKDEQFF. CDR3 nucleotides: TGTGCCAGTACTTTGGCTAGCGGGAAGGATGAGCAGTTCTTC.

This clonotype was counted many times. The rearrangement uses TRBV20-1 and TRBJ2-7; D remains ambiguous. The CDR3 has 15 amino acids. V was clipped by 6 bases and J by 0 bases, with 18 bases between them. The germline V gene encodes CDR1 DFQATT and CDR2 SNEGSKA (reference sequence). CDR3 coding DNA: TGCAGTGCAGAGGCAGGTGGGCCCTTCTCCTACGAGCAGTACTTC. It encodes CSAEAGGPFSYEQYF.

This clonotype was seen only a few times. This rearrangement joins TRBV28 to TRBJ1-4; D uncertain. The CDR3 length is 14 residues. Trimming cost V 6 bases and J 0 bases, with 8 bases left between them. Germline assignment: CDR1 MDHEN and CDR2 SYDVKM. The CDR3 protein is CASSTTPTNEKLFF. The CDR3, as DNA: TGTGCCAGCAGCACGACACCAACTAATGAAAAACTGTTTTTT.

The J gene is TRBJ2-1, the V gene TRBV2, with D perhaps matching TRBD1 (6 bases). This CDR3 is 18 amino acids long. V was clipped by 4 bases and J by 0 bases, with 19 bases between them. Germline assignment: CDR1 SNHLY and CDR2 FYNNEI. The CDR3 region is CASSADRPVFSSYNEQFF. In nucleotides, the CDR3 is TGTGCCAGCAGTGCCGACAGGCCGGTATTTAGCTCCTACAATGAGCAGTTCTTC.

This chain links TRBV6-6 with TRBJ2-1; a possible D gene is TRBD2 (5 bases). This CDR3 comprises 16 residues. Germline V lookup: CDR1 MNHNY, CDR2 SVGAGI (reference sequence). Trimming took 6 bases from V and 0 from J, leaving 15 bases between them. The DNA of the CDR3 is TGTGCCAGCAGCCGGGCTAGCCATAGCTCCTACAATGAGCAGTTCTTC. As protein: CASSRASHSSYNEQFF.

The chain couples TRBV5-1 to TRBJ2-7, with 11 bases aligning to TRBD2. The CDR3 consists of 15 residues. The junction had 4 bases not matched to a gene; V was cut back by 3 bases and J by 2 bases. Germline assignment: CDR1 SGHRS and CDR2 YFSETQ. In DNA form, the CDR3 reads TGCGCCAGCAGCTCGGGACTAGCGGCGGCCTACGAGCAGTACTTC. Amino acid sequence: CASSSGLAAAYEQYF.

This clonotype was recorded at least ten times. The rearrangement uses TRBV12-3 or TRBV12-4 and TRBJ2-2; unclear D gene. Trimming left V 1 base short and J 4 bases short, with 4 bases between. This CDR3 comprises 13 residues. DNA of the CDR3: TGTGCCAGCAGTTTAGTAGTCACCGGGGAGCTGTTTTTT. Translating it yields CASSLVVTGELFF.

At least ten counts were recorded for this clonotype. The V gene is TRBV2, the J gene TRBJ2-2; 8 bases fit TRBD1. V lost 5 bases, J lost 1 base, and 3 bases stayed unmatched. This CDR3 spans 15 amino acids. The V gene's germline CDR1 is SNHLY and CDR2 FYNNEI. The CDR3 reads CASSTGQVNTGELFF. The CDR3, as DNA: TGTGCCAGCAGTACGGGACAGGTGAACACCGGGGAGCTGTTTTTT.

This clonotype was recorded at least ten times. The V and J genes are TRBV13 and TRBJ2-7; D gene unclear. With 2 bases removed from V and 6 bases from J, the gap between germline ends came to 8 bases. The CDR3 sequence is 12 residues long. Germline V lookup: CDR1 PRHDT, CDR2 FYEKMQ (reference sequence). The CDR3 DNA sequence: TGTGCCAGCAGCTTAATCACCGGCGAGCAGTACTTC. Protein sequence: CASSLITGEQYF.

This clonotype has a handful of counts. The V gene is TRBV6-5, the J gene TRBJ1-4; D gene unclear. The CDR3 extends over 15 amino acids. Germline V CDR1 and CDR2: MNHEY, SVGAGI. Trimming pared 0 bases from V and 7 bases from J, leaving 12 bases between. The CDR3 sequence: CASSYSGLGSEKLFF. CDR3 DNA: TGTGCCAGCAGTTACTCTGGTCTTGGGAGTGAAAAACTGTTTTTT.

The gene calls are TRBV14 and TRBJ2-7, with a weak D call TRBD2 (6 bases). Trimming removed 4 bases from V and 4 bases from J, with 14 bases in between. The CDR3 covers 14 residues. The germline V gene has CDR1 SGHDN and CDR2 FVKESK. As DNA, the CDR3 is TGTGCCAGCAGCCCCGGCGGAGGGAGTTACGAGCAGTACGTC. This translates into CASSPGGGSYEQYV.

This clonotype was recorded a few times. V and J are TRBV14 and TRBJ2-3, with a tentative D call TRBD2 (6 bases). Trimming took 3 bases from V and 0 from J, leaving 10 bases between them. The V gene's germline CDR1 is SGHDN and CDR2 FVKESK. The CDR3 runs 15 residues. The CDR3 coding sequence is TGTGCCAGCAGCCATAGCGGATTCAGCACAGATACGCAGTATTTT. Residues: CASSHSGFSTDTQYF.

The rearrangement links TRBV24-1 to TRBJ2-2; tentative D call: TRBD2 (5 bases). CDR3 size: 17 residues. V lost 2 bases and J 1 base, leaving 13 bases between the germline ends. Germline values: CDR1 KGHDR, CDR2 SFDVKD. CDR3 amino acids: CATSDSRVSGNTGELFF. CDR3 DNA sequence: TGTGCCACCAGTGATTCGAGGGTTTCGGGGAACACCGGGGAGCTGTTTTTT.

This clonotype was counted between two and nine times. CDR3 in amino acids: CASSRIRDPRYNEQFF. CDR3 bases: TGTGCCAGCAGCCGAATTCGGGACCCGAGATACAATGAGCAGTTCTTC. The V call is TRBV7-9, the J call TRBJ2-1, with D possibly called TRBD1 or TRBD2 (5 bases each). V lost 5 bases and J lost 4, with 18 bases in between. This CDR3 has 16 residues. Germline V lookup: CDR1 SEHNR, CDR2 FQNEAQ (reference sequence).

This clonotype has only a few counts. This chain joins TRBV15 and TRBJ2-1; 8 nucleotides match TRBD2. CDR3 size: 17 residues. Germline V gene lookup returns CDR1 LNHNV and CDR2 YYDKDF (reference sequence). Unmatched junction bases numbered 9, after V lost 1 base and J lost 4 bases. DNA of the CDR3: TGTGCCACCAGCAGAGTGGGAAAGCGGGAGAGTTACAATGAGCAGTTCTTC. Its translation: CATSRVGKRESYNEQFF.

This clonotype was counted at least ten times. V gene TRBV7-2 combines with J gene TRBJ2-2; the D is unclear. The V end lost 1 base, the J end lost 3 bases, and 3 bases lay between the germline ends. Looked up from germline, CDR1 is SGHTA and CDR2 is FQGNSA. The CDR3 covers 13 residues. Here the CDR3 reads CASSLDYTGELFF. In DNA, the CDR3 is TGTGCCAGCAGCTTAGACTACACCGGGGAGCTGTTTTTT.

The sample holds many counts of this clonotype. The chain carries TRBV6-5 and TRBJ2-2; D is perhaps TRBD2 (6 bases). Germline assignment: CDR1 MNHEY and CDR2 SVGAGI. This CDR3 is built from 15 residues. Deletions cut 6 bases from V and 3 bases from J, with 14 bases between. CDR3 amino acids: CASRAGRTDTGELFF. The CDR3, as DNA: TGTGCCAGCAGGGCGGGGAGGACGGACACCGGGGAGCTGTTTTTT.

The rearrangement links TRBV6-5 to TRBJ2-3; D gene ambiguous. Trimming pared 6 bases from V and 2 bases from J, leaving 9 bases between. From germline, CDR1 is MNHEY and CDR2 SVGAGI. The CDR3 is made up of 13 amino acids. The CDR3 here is CASSHPHTDTQYF. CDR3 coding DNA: TGTGCCAGCAGCCACCCCCACACAGATACGCAGTATTTT.

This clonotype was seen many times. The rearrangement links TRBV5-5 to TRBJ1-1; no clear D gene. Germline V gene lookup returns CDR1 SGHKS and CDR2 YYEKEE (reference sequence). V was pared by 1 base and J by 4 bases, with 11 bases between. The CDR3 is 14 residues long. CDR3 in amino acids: CASSLLGVGTEAFF. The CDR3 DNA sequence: TGTGCCAGCAGCTTGCTCGGGGTGGGCACTGAAGCTTTCTTT. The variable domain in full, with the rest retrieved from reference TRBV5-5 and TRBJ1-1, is DAGVTQSPTHLIKTRGQQVTLRCSPISGHKSVSWYQQVLGQGPQFIFQYYEKEERGRGNFPDRFSARQFPNYSSELNVNALLLGDSALYLCASSLLGVGTEAFFGQGTRLTVV.

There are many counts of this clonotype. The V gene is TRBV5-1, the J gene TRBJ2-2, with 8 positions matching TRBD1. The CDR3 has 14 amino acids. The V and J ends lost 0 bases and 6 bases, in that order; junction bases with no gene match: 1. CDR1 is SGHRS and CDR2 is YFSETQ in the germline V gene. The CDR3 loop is CASSLATGAGELFF. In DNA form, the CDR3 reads TGCGCCAGCAGCTTGGCGACAGGGGCCGGGGAGCTGTTTTTT. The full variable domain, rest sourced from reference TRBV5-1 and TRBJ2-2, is KAGVTQTPRYLIKTRGQQVTLSCSPISGHRSVSWYQQTPGQGLQFLFEYFSETQRNKGNFPGRFSGRQFSNSRSEMNVSTLELGDSALYLCASSLATGAGELFFGEGSRLTVL.

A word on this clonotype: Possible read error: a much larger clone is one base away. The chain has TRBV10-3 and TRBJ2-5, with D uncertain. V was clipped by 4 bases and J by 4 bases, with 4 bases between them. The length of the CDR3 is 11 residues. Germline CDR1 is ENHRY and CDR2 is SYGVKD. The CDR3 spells CAISVGETQYF. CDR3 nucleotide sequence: TGTGCCATCAGTGTTGGAGAGACCCAGTACTTC.

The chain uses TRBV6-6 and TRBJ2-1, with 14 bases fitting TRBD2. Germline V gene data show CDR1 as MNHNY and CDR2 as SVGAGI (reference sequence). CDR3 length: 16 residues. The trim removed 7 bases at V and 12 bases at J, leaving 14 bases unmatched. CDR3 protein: CASTQRTGLAGEGQFF. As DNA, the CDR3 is TGTGCCAGCACCCAAAGGACGGGACTAGCGGGAGAGGGGCAGTTCTTC.

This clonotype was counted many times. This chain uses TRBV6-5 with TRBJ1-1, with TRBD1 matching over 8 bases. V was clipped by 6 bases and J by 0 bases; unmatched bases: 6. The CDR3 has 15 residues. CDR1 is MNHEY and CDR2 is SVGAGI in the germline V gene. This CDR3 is CASRRQGFMNTEAFF. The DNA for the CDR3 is TGTGCCAGCAGACGACAGGGGTTCATGAACACTGAAGCTTTCTTT.

CDR3 in DNA: TGTGCCAGCAGCTTCAGGCCCCCGTCCAGCTCCTACAATGAGCAGTTCTTC. Its translation: CASSFRPPSSSYNEQFF. The rearrangement links TRBV11-2 to TRBJ2-1; D not certain. CDR3 length: 17 amino acids. Germline V gene lookup returns CDR1 SGHAT and CDR2 FQNNGV. V was cut by 3 bases and J by 0 bases, with 15 bases left in between.

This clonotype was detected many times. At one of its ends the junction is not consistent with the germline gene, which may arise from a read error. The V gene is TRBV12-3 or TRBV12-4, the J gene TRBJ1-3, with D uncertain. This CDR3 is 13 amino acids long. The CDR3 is CASSLAGGNTIYF. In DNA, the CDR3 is TGCGCCAGCAGCTTGGCCGGAGGGAACACCATATATTTT.